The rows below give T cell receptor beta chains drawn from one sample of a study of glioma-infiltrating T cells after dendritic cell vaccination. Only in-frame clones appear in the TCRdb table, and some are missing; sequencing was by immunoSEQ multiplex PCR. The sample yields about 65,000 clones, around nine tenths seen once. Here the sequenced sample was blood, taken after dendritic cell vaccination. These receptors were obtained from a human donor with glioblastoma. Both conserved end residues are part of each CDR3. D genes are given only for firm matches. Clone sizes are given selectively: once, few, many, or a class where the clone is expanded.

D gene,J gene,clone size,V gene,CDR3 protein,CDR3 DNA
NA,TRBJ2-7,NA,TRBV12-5,CASGLGVGSSYEQYF,TGTGCTAGTGGTTTGGGGGTCGGGTCCTCCTACGAGCAGTACTTC
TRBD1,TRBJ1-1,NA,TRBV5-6,CASSRQGGTEAFF,TGTGCCAGCAGCCGACAGGGGGGGACTGAAGCTTTCTTT
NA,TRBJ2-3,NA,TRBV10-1,CASSEKQSTDTQYF,TGCGCCAGCAGTGAGAAACAGAGCACAGATACGCAGTATTTT
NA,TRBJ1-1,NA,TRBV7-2,CASQRAPSNTEAFF,TGTGCCAGCCAACGAGCGCCTTCCAATACAGAAGCTTTCTTT
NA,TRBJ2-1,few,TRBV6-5,CASRALGLSREQFF,TGTGCCAGCAGGGCCCTGGGTCTCTCGAGGGAGCAGTTCTTC
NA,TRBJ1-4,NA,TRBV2,CASSEFRGEDEKLFF,TGTGCCAGCAGTGAATTCCGGGGGGAGGATGAAAAACTGTTTTTT
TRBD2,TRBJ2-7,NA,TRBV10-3,CAISVVPTSGAYEQYF,TGTGCCATCAGTGTTGTACCGACTAGCGGGGCTTACGAGCAGTACTTC
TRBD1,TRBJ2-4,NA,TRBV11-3,CASSIIGGRGNIQYF,TGTGCCAGCAGCATCATAGGGGGCCGGGGAAACATTCAGTACTTC
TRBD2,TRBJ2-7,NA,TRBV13,CASSLGIAGASYEQYF,TGTGCCAGCAGCTTAGGAATAGCGGGGGCCTCCTACGAGCAGTACTTC
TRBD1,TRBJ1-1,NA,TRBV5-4,CASSRDRGGTEAFF,TGTGCCAGCAGCCGAGACAGGGGAGGAACTGAAGCTTTCTTT
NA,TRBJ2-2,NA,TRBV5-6,CASSGSGTFNTGELFF,TGTGCCAGCAGCGGCTCCGGGACATTTAACACCGGGGAGCTGTTTTTT
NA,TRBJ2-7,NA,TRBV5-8,CASSPEGHIYEQYF,TGTGCCAGCAGCCCGGAGGGCCATATCTACGAGCAGTACTTC
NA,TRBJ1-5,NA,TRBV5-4,CASSLARGSNQPQHF,TGTGCCAGCAGCTTGGCCCGGGGTAGCAATCAGCCCCAGCATTTT
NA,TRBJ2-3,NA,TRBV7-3,CASSSPSTDTQYF,TGTGCCAGCAGCTCCCCAAGCACAGATACGCAGTATTTT
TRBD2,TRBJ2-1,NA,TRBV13,CASSPRTSGTSYNEQFF,TGTGCCAGCAGCCCGCGGACTAGCGGGACGTCCTACAATGAGCAGTTCTTC
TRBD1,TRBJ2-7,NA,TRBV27,CASSPQTGGYEQYF,TGTGCCAGCAGTCCGCAGACAGGGGGCTACGAGCAGTACTTC
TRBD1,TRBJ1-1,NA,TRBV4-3,CASSQVTGTGGTEAFF,TGCGCCAGCAGCCAAGTAACCGGGACAGGGGGCACTGAAGCTTTCTTT
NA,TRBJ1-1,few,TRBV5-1,CASSLSQGLPEAFF,TGCGCCAGCAGCTTGAGTCAGGGGTTACCTGAAGCTTTCTTT
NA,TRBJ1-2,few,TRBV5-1,CASSLDGDYGYTF,TGCGCCAGCAGCTTGGACGGGGACTATGGCTACACCTTC
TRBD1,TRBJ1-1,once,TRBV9,CASSVATGEAGEAFF,TGTGCCAGCAGCGTAGCGACAGGGGAGGCGGGGGAAGCTTTCTTT
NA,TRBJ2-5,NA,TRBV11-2,CASSPGRAGTETQYF,TGTGCCAGCAGCCCGGGAAGGGCGGGGACGGAGACCCAGTACTTC
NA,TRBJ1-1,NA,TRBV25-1,CASSESVARGNTEAFF,TGTGCCAGCAGTGAATCAGTGGCGCGGGGGAACACTGAAGCTTTCTTT
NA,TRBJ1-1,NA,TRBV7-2,CASSLGGRLLNTEAFF,TGTGCCAGCAGCTTAGGAGGGAGGCTTTTGAACACTGAAGCTTTCTTT
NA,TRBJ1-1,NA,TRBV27,CASSLTRGLNTEAFF,TGTGCCAGCAGTTTAACGAGGGGACTCAACACTGAAGCTTTCTTT
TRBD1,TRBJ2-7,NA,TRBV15,CATSRDRVYEQYF,TGTGCCACCAGCAGGGACAGGGTATACGAGCAGTACTTC
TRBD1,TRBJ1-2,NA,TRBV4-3,CASSQETGVGNGYTF,TGCGCCAGCAGCCAAGAGACAGGGGTCGGGAATGGCTACACCTTC
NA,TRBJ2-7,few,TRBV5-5,CASSVDDDRFSGYYEQYF,TGTGCCAGCAGCGTCGATGATGACAGGTTCTCGGGCTACTACGAGCAGTACTTC
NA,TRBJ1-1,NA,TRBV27,CASREGPMNTEAFF,TGTGCCAGCAGGGAGGGGCCCATGAACACTGAAGCTTTCTTT
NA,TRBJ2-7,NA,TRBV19,CASSIDVGRGVLTYEQYF,TGTGCCAGTAGTATTGATGTGGGCAGGGGGGTCCTCACCTACGAGCAGTACTTC
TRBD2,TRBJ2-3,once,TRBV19,CASTVDLGLAGEFTDTQYF,TGTGCCAGTACTGTCGATCTCGGACTAGCGGGAGAGTTCACAGATACGCAGTATTTT
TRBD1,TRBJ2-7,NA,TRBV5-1,CASSLTAGGQHF,TGCGCCAGCAGCTTGACAGCAGGGGGCCAACACTTC
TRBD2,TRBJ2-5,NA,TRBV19,CASSIEPLAGVRRETQYF,TGTGCCAGTAGTATAGAACCCCTAGCGGGAGTCCGGAGGGAGACCCAGTACTTC
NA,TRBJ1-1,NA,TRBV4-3,CASSQWGAEAFF,TGCGCCAGCAGCCAATGGGGAGCTGAAGCTTTCTTT
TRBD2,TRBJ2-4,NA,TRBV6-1,CASTYSGGNIQYF,TGTGCCAGCACTTATAGCGGGGGAAACATTCAGTACTTC
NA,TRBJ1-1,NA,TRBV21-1,CASSKPQGASRWTEAFF,TGTGCCAGCAGCAAACCTCAGGGGGCTAGTCGGTGGACTGAAGCTTTCTTT
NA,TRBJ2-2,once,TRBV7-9,CASSPDTGELFF,TGTGCCAGCAGCCCGGACACCGGGGAGCTGTTTTTT
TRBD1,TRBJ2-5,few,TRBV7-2,CASSRDRGQETQYF,TGTGCCAGCAGCCGGGACAGGGGTCAAGAGACCCAGTACTTC
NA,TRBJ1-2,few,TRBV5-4,CASSYGQKETRIYGYTF,TGTGCCAGCAGCTATGGACAAAAAGAGACCAGGATCTATGGCTACACCTTC
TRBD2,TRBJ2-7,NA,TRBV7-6,CASSLGGGAHYEQYF,TGTGCCAGCAGCTTAGGCGGGGGGGCCCACTACGAGCAGTACTTC
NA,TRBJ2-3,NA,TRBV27,CASSSSRVGTDTQYF,TGTGCCAGCAGCTCCTCCCGGGTAGGCACAGATACGCAGTATTTT
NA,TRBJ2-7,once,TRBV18,CASSSRGREQYF,TGTGCCAGCTCATCCCGGGGTCGCGAGCAGTACTTC
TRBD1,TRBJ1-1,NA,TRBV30,CAWRPQGDTEAFF,TGTGCCTGGAGGCCGCAGGGGGACACTGAAGCTTTCTTT
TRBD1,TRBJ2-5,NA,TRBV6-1,CASISGQGYQETQYF,TGTGCCAGCATCTCTGGACAGGGGTACCAAGAGACCCAGTACTTC
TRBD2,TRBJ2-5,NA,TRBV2,CASSGLAGGGQETQYF,TGTGCCAGCAGTGGCCTAGCGGGGGGTGGGCAAGAGACCCAGTACTTC
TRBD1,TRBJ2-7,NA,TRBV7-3,CASSLTGQETYEQYF,TGTGCCAGCAGCTTAACCGGACAGGAGACCTACGAGCAGTACTTC
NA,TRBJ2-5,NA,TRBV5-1,CASSLIVRETQYF,TGCGCCAGCAGCTTGATCGTCCGAGAGACCCAGTACTTC
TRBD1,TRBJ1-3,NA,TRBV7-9,CASAGMATGADYSGNTIYF,TGTGCCAGTGCCGGGATGGCGACAGGGGCGGACTACTCTGGAAACACCATATATTTT
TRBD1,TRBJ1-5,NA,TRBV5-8,CASEPGQGTFQPQHF,TGTGCCAGCGAACCGGGACAGGGAACTTTTCAGCCCCAGCATTTT
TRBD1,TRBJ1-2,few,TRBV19,CASRGTGGAGDGYTF,TGTGCCAGTAGGGGTACAGGGGGCGCCGGAGATGGCTACACCTTC
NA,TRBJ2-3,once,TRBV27,CASSLPDEGADTQYF,TGTGCCAGCAGTTTACCCGACGAGGGGGCAGATACGCAGTATTTT